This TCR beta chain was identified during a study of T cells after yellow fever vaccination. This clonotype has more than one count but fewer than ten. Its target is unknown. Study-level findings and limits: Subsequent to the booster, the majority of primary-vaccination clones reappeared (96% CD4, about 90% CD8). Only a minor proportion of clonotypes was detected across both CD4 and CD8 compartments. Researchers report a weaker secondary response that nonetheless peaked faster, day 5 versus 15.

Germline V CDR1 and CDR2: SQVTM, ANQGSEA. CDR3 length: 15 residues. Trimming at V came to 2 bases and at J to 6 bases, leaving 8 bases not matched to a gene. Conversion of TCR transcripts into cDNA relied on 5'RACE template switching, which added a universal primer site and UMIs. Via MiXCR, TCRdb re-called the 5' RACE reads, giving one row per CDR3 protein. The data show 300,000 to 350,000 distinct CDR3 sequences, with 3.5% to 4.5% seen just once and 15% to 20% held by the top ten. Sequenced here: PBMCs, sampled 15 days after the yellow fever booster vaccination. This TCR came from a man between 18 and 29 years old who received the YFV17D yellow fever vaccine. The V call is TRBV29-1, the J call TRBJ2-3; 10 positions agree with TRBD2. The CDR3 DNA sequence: TGCAGCGTTGAACTAGCGGGGGTTCCCCCGGATACGCAGTATTTT. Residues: CSVELAGVPPDTQYF.